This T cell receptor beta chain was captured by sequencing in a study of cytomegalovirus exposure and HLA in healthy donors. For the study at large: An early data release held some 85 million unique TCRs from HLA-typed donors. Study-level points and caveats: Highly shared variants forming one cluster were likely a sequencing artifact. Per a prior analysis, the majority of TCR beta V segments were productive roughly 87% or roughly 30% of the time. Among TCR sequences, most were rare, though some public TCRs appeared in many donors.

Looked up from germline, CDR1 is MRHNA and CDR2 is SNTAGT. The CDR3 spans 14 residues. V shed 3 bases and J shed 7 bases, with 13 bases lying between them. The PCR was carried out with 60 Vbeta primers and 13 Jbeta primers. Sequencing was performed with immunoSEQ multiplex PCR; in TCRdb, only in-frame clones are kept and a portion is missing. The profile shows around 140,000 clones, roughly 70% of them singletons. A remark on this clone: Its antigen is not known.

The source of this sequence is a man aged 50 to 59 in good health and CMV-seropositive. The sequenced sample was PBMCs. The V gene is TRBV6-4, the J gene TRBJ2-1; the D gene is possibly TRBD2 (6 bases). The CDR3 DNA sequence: TGTGCCAGCAGTGAGGAGGGGTCGGGGAATGAGCAGTTCTTC. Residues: CASSEEGSGNEQFF.